One and the same sample provided the 29 T cell receptor beta chains below, sequenced in a study of blood T cell repertoires in COVID-19. This table comes from immunoSEQ multiplex PCR, and its TCRdb copy is limited to in-frame clones, with some not included. The data contain around 60,000 clones, 80% to 85% of them singletons. The material sequenced was peripheral blood. The receptors were gathered from a man between 60 and 75 years old with COVID-19, enrolled during active disease.

This chain uses TRBV2 with TRBJ1-6, with 9 bases fitting TRBD1. Trimming took 7 bases from V and 7 from J; bases not matched to a gene: 8. Germline assignment: CDR1 SNHLY and CDR2 FYNNEI. The CDR3 is 15 amino acids. CDR3 sequence reads: CASTMRDRANSPLHF. CDR3 nucleotide sequence: TGTGCCAGCACAATGCGGGACAGGGCCAATTCACCCCTCCACTTT.

This clone was counted a single time. The V and J genes are TRBV10-2 and TRBJ1-5; D uncertain. From germline, CDR1 is WSHSY and CDR2 SAAADI. The length of the CDR3 is 15 residues. With 0 bases removed from V and 5 bases from J, the gap between germline ends came to 11 bases. CDR3 protein: CASSESSNGDQPQHF. The CDR3 DNA reads TGCGCCAGCAGTGAGTCGAGTAATGGTGATCAGCCCCAGCATTTT.

This chain connects TRBV2 to TRBJ2-7, with a tentative D call TRBD1 (6 bases). Germline loops: CDR1 SNHLY, CDR2 FYNNEI. V lost 5 bases and J lost 3, with 17 bases in between. The CDR3 loop spans 15 amino acids. The CDR3 here is CASSPPGQINYEQYF. CDR3 sequence (DNA): TGTGCCAGCAGTCCACCGGGACAAATCAACTACGAGCAGTACTTC.

This clone was recorded only once. The chain has TRBV5-1 and TRBJ2-7; perhaps TRBD2 as D (6 bases). Germline assignment: CDR1 SGHRS and CDR2 YFSETQ. This CDR3 spans 15 amino acids. With 4 bases removed from V and 1 base from J, the gap between germline ends came to 15 bases. DNA for the CDR3: TGCGCCAGCAGCACCAGGGTTCGGGGGTCCTACGAGCAGTACTTC. The encoded protein is CASSTRVRGSYEQYF.

The chain links TRBV18 to TRBJ1-4; possibly TRBD1 for D (6 bases). The V and J ends lost 5 bases and 3 bases respectively, with 13 bases between them. This CDR3 has 15 amino acids. CDR1 and CDR2 from the germline V gene are KGHSH and LQKENI. In nucleotides, the CDR3 is TGTGCCAGCTCAAAACCGGGACAACCTAATGAAAAACTGTTTTTT. Translated, it gives CASSKPGQPNEKLFF.

This chain joins TRBV27 and TRBJ1-4, with 7 bases identical to TRBD1. CDR1 is MNHEY and CDR2 is SMNVEV in the germline V gene (reference sequence). V lost 6 bases, J lost 3 bases, and 4 bases stayed unmatched. CDR3 size: 14 residues. The CDR3 coding sequence is TGTGCCAGCAGCACAGGGGCCTCTAATGAAAAACTGTTTTTT. Translating gives CASSTGASNEKLFF.

The chain combines TRBV21-1 with TRBJ1-6. TRBV21-1 is given as a pseudogene. This CDR3 is 16 amino acids long. CDR3 protein: CASSKVGSSYNSPLHF. Here the CDR3 DNA reads TGTGCCAGCAGCAAAGTCGGGAGCTCCTATAATTCACCCCTCCACTTT.

The V gene is TRBV6-1, the J gene TRBJ2-7; a possible D gene is TRBD2 (6 bases). Germline-derived CDR1 and CDR2 are MNHNS and SASEGT. There are 15 residues in the CDR3. V lost 1 base to trimming and J lost 4 bases, with 14 bases between them. The CDR3 spells CASSEGVAVRYEQYF. In DNA form, the CDR3 reads TGTGCCAGCAGTGAAGGGGTAGCGGTCAGATACGAGCAGTACTTC.

This clone showed up just a few times. CDR3 region: CASRARGGTGELFF. The DNA of the CDR3 is TGTGCCAGTCGTGCGCGGGGGGGGACCGGGGAGCTGTTTTTT. The chain links TRBV19 to TRBJ2-2; 9 positions match TRBD2. There are 14 residues in the CDR3. The V and J ends lost 8 bases and 5 bases, in that order; junction bases with no gene match: 6. The germline V gene encodes CDR1 LNHDA and CDR2 SQIVND (reference sequence).

This clone was detected only once. The rearrangement joins TRBV5-1 to TRBJ2-3; possibly TRBD2 for D (7 bases). Per germline, CDR1 SGHRS and CDR2 YFSETQ. The CDR3 extends over 14 amino acids. Trimming left V 6 bases short and J 2 bases short, with 13 bases between. The CDR3 loop reads CASKRAGATDTQYF. CDR3 nucleotide sequence: TGCGCCAGCAAGAGGGCGGGGGCCACAGATACGCAGTATTTT.

The rearrangement links TRBV3-1 (or the pseudogene TRBV3-2) to TRBJ2-5; TRBD1 matches 8 bases. The trim removed 4 bases at V and 4 bases at J, leaving 5 bases unmatched. The CDR3 is 14 amino acids. CDR1 and CDR2 from the germline V gene are LGHDT and YNNKEL (reference sequence). The DNA for the CDR3 is TGTGCCAGCAGCCCGCCAGGGGGCCCAGAGACCCAGTACTTC. Protein: CASSPPGGPETQYF.

The V call is TRBV10-2, the J call TRBJ2-7; D is possibly TRBD1 (9 bases). There are 17 residues in the CDR3. The germline CDR1 and CDR2 sequences are WSHSY and SAAADI. The V and J ends lost 10 bases and 4 bases respectively, with 29 bases between them. CDR3 amino acids: CATGGGQGNGLGYEQYF. CDR3 bases: TGCGCCACCGGGGGGGGACAGGGTAACGGATTAGGGTACGAGCAGTACTTC.

The chain joins TRBV10-3 to TRBJ1-1; 12 bases are shared with TRBD1. Unmatched junction bases numbered 10, after V lost 6 bases and J lost 8 bases. The CDR3 loop spans 15 amino acids. In germline, CDR1 is ENHRY, CDR2 SYGVKD. The CDR3 reads CAIRDTGTGGEEAFF. CDR3 coding DNA: TGTGCCATCAGAGATACCGGGACAGGGGGCGAAGAAGCTTTCTTT.

The chain uses TRBV24-1 and TRBJ2-2; TRBD1 might be the D (5 bases). The CDR3 is 14 amino acids. The germline CDR1 and CDR2 sequences are KGHDR and SFDVKD. V dropped 10 bases and J dropped 0 bases, with 11 bases sitting between them. CDR3 nucleotide sequence: TGTGCCACTGATACAGGATCGAACACCGGGGAGCTGTTTTTT. Residues: CATDTGSNTGELFF.

The chain joins TRBV10-2 to TRBJ2-7, with TRBD2 matching over 11 bases. CDR3 length: 16 residues. The germline V gene has CDR1 WSHSY and CDR2 SAAADI. The V segment lost 3 bases and the J segment 2 bases; nucleotides outside the gene matches: 6. The CDR3 protein is CASSDRTSGSTYEQYF. In nucleotides, the CDR3 is TGCGCCAGCAGTGACCGGACTAGCGGGTCGACCTACGAGCAGTACTTC.

The V and J genes are TRBV5-4 and TRBJ2-7; D possibly corresponds to TRBD2 (5 bases). CDR1 SGHNT and CDR2 YYREEE come from the germline V gene (reference sequence). The CDR3 extends over 14 amino acids. The V end lost 0 bases, the J end lost 7 bases, and 14 bases lay between the germline ends. The CDR3 loop is CASSLGEWGGEQYF. In DNA form, the CDR3 reads TGTGCCAGCAGCTTGGGGGAGTGGGGTGGAGAGCAGTACTTC. The full variable domain, rest sourced from reference TRBV5-4 and TRBJ2-7, is ETGVTQSPTHLIKTRGQQVTLRCSSQSGHNTVSWYQQALGQGPQFIFQYYREEENGRGNFPPRFSGLQFPNYSSELNVNALELDDSALYLCASSLGEWGGEQYFGPGTRLTVT.

This clone was seen a few times. The chain is built from TRBV10-1 and TRBJ1-1, with D possibly being TRBD1 (5 bases). Germline V gene sequence: CDR1 WNHNN, CDR2 SYGVQD (reference sequence). V shed 6 bases and J shed 0 bases, with 8 bases lying between them. This CDR3 has 13 residues. CDR3 sequence: CASSPGLNTEAFF. CDR3 DNA sequence: TGCGCCAGCAGCCCAGGGTTGAACACTGAAGCTTTCTTT.

The rearrangement joins TRBV4-2 to TRBJ2-3; tentative D call: TRBD2 (6 bases). CDR1 LGHNA and CDR2 YNFKEQ come from the germline V gene. The CDR3 is made up of 18 amino acids. Trimming took 0 bases from V and 0 from J, leaving 16 bases between them. The CDR3 coding sequence is TGTGCCAGCAGCCAAGATCCTCTGCGCGGGACTAGCACAGATACGCAGTATTTT. This translates into CASSQDPLRGTSTDTQYF.

The chain recombines TRBV18 with TRBJ2-3; 9 positions match TRBD2. Germline V CDR1 and CDR2: KGHSH, LQKENI. J lost 0 bases, V lost 5 bases, and 15 bases had no gene match. This CDR3 has 19 residues. The chain's CDR3 is CASSATPSGAVSSTDTQYF. In nucleotides, the CDR3 is TGTGCCAGCTCAGCAACACCTAGCGGGGCCGTATCTAGCACAGATACGCAGTATTTT. Using reference TRBV18 and TRBJ2-3 for the parts outside the CDR3, the full variable domain is NAGVMQNPRHLVRRRGQEARLRCSPMKGHSHVYWYRQLPEEGLKFMVYLQKENIIDESGMPKERFSAEFPKEGPSILRIQQVVRGDSAAYFCASSATPSGAVSSTDTQYFGPGTRLTVL.

The genes are TRBV4-2 and TRBJ2-7, with TRBD1 identical over 10 bases. The CDR3 contains 16 residues. The junction had 5 bases not matched to a gene; V was cut back by 0 bases and J by 3 bases. The germline CDR1 and CDR2 sequences are LGHNA and YNFKEQ. In DNA, the CDR3 is TGTGCCAGCAGCCAAGAAAGACAGGGGGCATTCTACGAGCAGTACTTC. Encoded protein: CASSQERQGAFYEQYF.

The chain links TRBV7-4 to TRBJ2-5; TRBD1 aligns across 8 bases. CDR3 length: 16 amino acids. Germline-derived CDR1 and CDR2 are SGHVT and SQSDAQ. With V trimmed by 1 base and J by 0 bases, 4 bases remained unmatched. In DNA form, the CDR3 reads TGTGCCAGCAGCTTAGATAGGACAGGGTACCAAGAGACCCAGTACTTC. Translation: CASSLDRTGYQETQYF.

V is TRBV5-4 and J is TRBJ2-1; the match to TRBD2 covers 10 bases. This CDR3 is 14 amino acids long. Trimming took 6 bases from V and 8 from J; bases not matched to a gene: 8. CDR1 SGHNT and CDR2 YYREEE come from the germline V gene (reference sequence). CDR3 sequence (DNA): TGTGCCAGCATCAAAGCGGGGGGGAAGGATGAGCAGTTCTTC. Translation: CASIKAGGKDEQFF.

The rearrangement joins TRBV25-1 to TRBJ2-6; 7 bases fit TRBD1. The germline V gene has CDR1 MGHDK and CDR2 SYGVNS. The CDR3 consists of 15 residues. With 6 bases clipped from V and 2 bases from J, the junction kept 4 bases outside the gene matches. The CDR3 bases are TGTGCCAGCAGCCTACAGGGGACTGGGGCCAACGTCCTGACTTTC. Translated, it gives CASSLQGTGANVLTF.

The chain recombines TRBV5-6 with TRBJ1-4, with 7 bases fitting TRBD1. CDR3 length: 15 residues. V was pared by 1 base and J by 3 bases, with 3 bases of the junction left unmatched. Per the germline V gene, CDR1 is SGHDT and CDR2 is YYEEEE. CDR3 bases: TGTGCCAGCAGCTTGTTACAGGGGTCTAATGAAAAACTGTTTTTT. It encodes CASSLLQGSNEKLFF.

This sequence joins TRBV27 and TRBJ2-7; the D gene is possibly TRBD1 (6 bases). Germline V lookup: CDR1 MNHEY, CDR2 SMNVEV (reference sequence). This CDR3 is 17 amino acids long. V lost 6 bases and J 3 bases, leaving 24 bases between the germline ends. CDR3 nucleotide sequence: TGTGCCAGCAGACGGCCCAGGGGAGTAGGCGCGAACTACGAGCAGTACTTC. This translates into CASRRPRGVGANYEQYF.

The chain is built from TRBV5-1 and TRBJ1-6, with TRBD1 identical over 10 bases. Germline values: CDR1 SGHRS, CDR2 YFSETQ. V was clipped by 4 bases and J by 10 bases; unmatched bases: 5. The CDR3 is 14 amino acids. The DNA of the CDR3 is TGCGCCAGCAGCGCCGGGACAGGGGAGTCACCCCTCCACTTT. Amino acids: CASSAGTGESPLHF. The full variable domain, in which reference TRBV5-1 and TRBJ1-6 provide the parts outside the CDR3, is KAGVTQTPRYLIKTRGQQVTLSCSPISGHRSVSWYQQTPGQGLQFLFEYFSETQRNKGNFPGRFSGRQFSNSRSEMNVSTLELGDSALYLCASSAGTGESPLHFGNGTRLTVT.

The CDR3, as DNA: TGTGCCAGTAGTACCATAACTAGCGGGAGGCATGAGCAGTTCTTC. Protein: CASSTITSGRHEQFF. The gene calls are TRBV19 and TRBJ2-1; 12 nucleotides agree with TRBD2. Losses at the gene ends were 4 bases for V and 8 bases for J; bases not matched to a gene: 6. From germline, CDR1 is LNHDA and CDR2 SQIVND (reference sequence). The CDR3 has 15 residues.

This chain joins TRBV9 and TRBJ2-1, with 13 bases matching TRBD2. Per the germline V gene, CDR1 is SGDLS and CDR2 is YYNGEE. Trimming at V came to 0 bases and at J to 8 bases, leaving 5 bases not matched to a gene. CDR3 size: 16 residues. This chain's CDR3 is CASSVAEGLAGHEQFF. CDR3 nucleotide sequence: TGTGCCAGCAGCGTAGCCGAGGGACTAGCGGGGCATGAGCAGTTCTTC.

V is TRBV19 and J is TRBJ1-1; 7 bases line up with TRBD1. CDR1 LNHDA and CDR2 SQIVND come from the germline V gene (reference sequence). V trimming: 6 bases; J trimming: 8 bases; junction bases outside the gene matches: 6. This CDR3 has 12 amino acids. CDR3 in amino acids: CASRSTGREAFF. The CDR3 bases are TGTGCCAGTAGATCGACAGGGCGGGAAGCTTTCTTT. Combining the CDR3 with reference TRBV19 and TRBJ1-1 gives the whole variable domain DGGITQSPKYLFRKEGQNVTLSCEQNLNHDAMYWYRQDPGQGLRLIYYSQIVNDFQKGDIAEGYSVSREKKESFPLTVTSAQKNPTAFYLCASRSTGREAFFGQGTRLTVV.